The entry that follows covers one T cell receptor (beta chain) sequence. No antigen is known for it. Once extracted for a subset, genomic DNA was divided evenly among several immunoSEQ plates. Clones were sequenced by immunoSEQ multiplex PCR, and TCRdb holds only the in-frame ones, with some missing. The table includes under 2,000,000 clones, about 95% detected once. The sample is drawn from a study of shared clonotypes between healthy human individuals. Across the whole study: The study drew on a couple of women and three men aged 18 to 49 as donors.

CD8 cells classed as naive were CD45RO-negative and positively selected for CCR7, excluding terminally differentiated effector memory CD45RA+ cells. Only Caucasian adults living in Nashville, Tennessee made up the donor group. The V end lost 0 bases, the J end lost 4 bases, and 7 bases lay between the germline ends. This CDR3 spans 14 amino acids. The V gene's germline CDR1 is LGHNA and CDR2 YSLEER. Notes on the study in general: Sequencing depth was a factor that was expected to affect clonotype sharing among donors.

What was sequenced was naive CD8+ T cells sorted from blood. This rearrangement joins TRBV4-3 to TRBJ2-1; D unresolved. The sequence derives from a man between 18 and 29 years old in good health. The CDR3 DNA is TGCGCCAGCAGCCAAGAATTTGGGTACAATGAGCAGTTCTTC. Translation: CASSQEFGYNEQFF.